A selection of T cell receptor beta chains follows, all from one sample in a study of T cell responses to AZD1222 COVID-19 vaccine. The assay was immunoSEQ multiplex PCR, and TCRdb's table has in-frame clones only and misses some. The table has approximately 270,000 clones, 85% to 95% seen once; the top ten hold around 0.5%. The source material was peripheral blood, sampled 28 days after the second AZD1222 dose. The receptor set was obtained from an adult who received the AZD1222 COVID-19 vaccine. The CDR3 runs from the conserved cysteine through the conserved F or W. The order of the fields is D gene, V gene, clone size, J gene, CDR3 protein, CDR3 DNA. D genes are given only for firm matches. The size of a clone is reported for some rows only, either as once, few or many, or as a class for expanded clones.

D gene: NA
V gene: TRBV27
clone size: NA
J gene: TRBJ1-3
CDR3 protein: CASSTYSGNTIYF
CDR3 DNA: TGTGCCAGCAGCACATACTCTGGAAACACCATATATTTT

D gene: NA
V gene: TRBV6-2/TRBV6-3
clone size: NA
J gene: TRBJ2-7
CDR3 protein: CASSYRVYEQYF
CDR3 DNA: TGTGCCAGCAGTTACCGGGTCTACGAGCAGTACTTC

D gene: TRBD2
V gene: TRBV18
clone size: NA
J gene: TRBJ2-1
CDR3 protein: CASSPSSGNNEQFF
CDR3 DNA: TGTGCCAGCTCGCCTTCTAGCGGGAACAATGAGCAGTTCTTC

D gene: NA
V gene: TRBV5-1
clone size: NA
J gene: TRBJ2-7
CDR3 protein: CASSLATGTYEQYF
CDR3 DNA: TGCGCCAGCAGCTTGGCCACCGGGACCTACGAGCAGTACTTC

D gene: NA
V gene: TRBV30
clone size: NA
J gene: TRBJ2-1
CDR3 protein: CAWSSWGNEQFF
CDR3 DNA: TGTGCCTGGAGTTCTTGGGGGAATGAGCAGTTCTTC

D gene: TRBD1
V gene: TRBV27
clone size: NA
J gene: TRBJ1-5
CDR3 protein: CASSFLSGTGNQPQHF
CDR3 DNA: TGTGCCAGCAGTTTCCTATCCGGGACAGGGAATCAGCCCCAGCATTTT

D gene: TRBD1
V gene: TRBV11-2
clone size: NA
J gene: TRBJ1-6
CDR3 protein: CASSLETGGVSPLHF
CDR3 DNA: TGTGCCAGCAGCTTAGAGACAGGGGGAGTCTCACCCCTCCACTTT

D gene: TRBD2
V gene: TRBV19
clone size: NA
J gene: TRBJ2-1
CDR3 protein: CASKEGGIPNEQFF
CDR3 DNA: TGTGCCAGTAAAGAGGGAGGGATCCCCAATGAGCAGTTCTTC

D gene: NA
V gene: TRBV5-1
clone size: NA
J gene: TRBJ2-5
CDR3 protein: CASSLVSSQETQYF
CDR3 DNA: TGCGCCAGCAGCTTGGTCTCGTCGCAAGAGACCCAGTACTTC

D gene: NA
V gene: TRBV29-1
clone size: NA
J gene: TRBJ1-1
CDR3 protein: CSTRQVQNTEAFF
CDR3 DNA: TGCAGCACCCGACAGGTCCAGAACACTGAAGCTTTCTTT

D gene: TRBD2
V gene: TRBV13
clone size: NA
J gene: TRBJ2-7
CDR3 protein: CASSSPGLAGEGNEQYF
CDR3 DNA: TGTGCCAGCAGCTCCCCCGGACTAGCGGGAGAAGGAAACGAGCAGTACTTC

D gene: NA
V gene: TRBV28
clone size: NA
J gene: TRBJ2-7
CDR3 protein: CASSPAYYEQYF
CDR3 DNA: TGTGCCAGCAGTCCCGCCTACTACGAGCAGTACTTC

D gene: NA
V gene: TRBV19
clone size: NA
J gene: TRBJ2-3
CDR3 protein: CASSIIPGTYTDTQYF
CDR3 DNA: TGTGCCAGTAGTATTATTCCGGGAACGTACACAGATACGCAGTATTTT

D gene: NA
V gene: TRBV18
clone size: once
J gene: TRBJ1-1
CDR3 protein: CASSPGLVDTEAFF
CDR3 DNA: TGTGCCAGCTCACCAGGCCTCGTGGACACTGAAGCTTTCTTT

D gene: NA
V gene: TRBV5-1
clone size: NA
J gene: TRBJ2-7
CDR3 protein: CASSFDGGQGYEQYF
CDR3 DNA: TGCGCCAGCAGCTTTGACGGGGGGCAGGGATACGAGCAGTACTTC

D gene: TRBD1
V gene: TRBV11-2
clone size: NA
J gene: TRBJ1-1
CDR3 protein: CASNTDRDTEAFF
CDR3 DNA: TGTGCCAGCAACACTGACAGGGACACTGAAGCTTTCTTT

D gene: NA
V gene: TRBV2
clone size: NA
J gene: TRBJ1-1
CDR3 protein: CASSRPNTEAFF
CDR3 DNA: TGTGCCAGCAGTAGACCGAACACTGAAGCTTTCTTT

D gene: NA
V gene: TRBV4-1
clone size: NA
J gene: TRBJ2-1
CDR3 protein: CASSQAGEEQFF
CDR3 DNA: TGCGCCAGCAGCCAAGCCGGCGAGGAGCAGTTCTTC

D gene: NA
V gene: TRBV5-1
clone size: NA
J gene: TRBJ1-6
CDR3 protein: CASSSDSLGNSPLHF
CDR3 DNA: TGCGCCAGCAGCTCCGACAGCCTAGGGAATTCACCCCTCCACTTT

D gene: NA
V gene: TRBV19
clone size: NA
J gene: TRBJ2-2
CDR3 protein: CASSVTGLPGELFF
CDR3 DNA: TGTGCCAGTAGTGTAACAGGGCTCCCCGGGGAGCTGTTTTTT

D gene: NA
V gene: TRBV2
clone size: NA
J gene: TRBJ2-3
CDR3 protein: CASRARVSTHTDTQYF
CDR3 DNA: TGTGCCAGCAGGGCGCGGGTATCAACTCACACAGATACGCAGTATTTT

D gene: NA
V gene: TRBV5-6
clone size: NA
J gene: TRBJ1-1
CDR3 protein: CASSITTGTILNTEAFF
CDR3 DNA: TGTGCCAGCAGCATCACAACCGGGACAATCCTGAACACTGAAGCTTTCTTT

D gene: TRBD1
V gene: TRBV18
clone size: few
J gene: TRBJ2-7
CDR3 protein: CASSFRQGASDEQYF
CDR3 DNA: TGTGCCAGCTCGTTCAGGCAGGGGGCGTCTGACGAGCAGTACTTC

D gene: NA
V gene: TRBV28
clone size: NA
J gene: TRBJ2-3
CDR3 protein: CASSPPATDTQYF
CDR3 DNA: TGTGCCAGCAGCCCTCCGGCTACAGATACGCAGTATTTT

D gene: NA
V gene: TRBV19
clone size: NA
J gene: TRBJ1-2
CDR3 protein: CASSRGASYGYTF
CDR3 DNA: TGTGCCAGTAGCAGGGGTGCATCCTATGGCTACACCTTC

D gene: NA
V gene: TRBV11-2
clone size: NA
J gene: TRBJ2-5
CDR3 protein: CASSRKTQYF
CDR3 DNA: TGTGCCAGCAGCAGGAAGACCCAGTACTTC

D gene: NA
V gene: TRBV28
clone size: NA
J gene: TRBJ2-7
CDR3 protein: CASSQGVYEQYF
CDR3 DNA: TGTGCCAGCAGCCAAGGGGTCTACGAGCAGTACTTC

D gene: TRBD2
V gene: TRBV30
clone size: NA
J gene: TRBJ2-3
CDR3 protein: CAWSVSGGPDTQYF
CDR3 DNA: TGTGCCTGGAGTGTAAGCGGGGGGCCAGATACGCAGTATTTT

D gene: NA
V gene: TRBV5-1
clone size: NA
J gene: TRBJ1-6
CDR3 protein: CASSLAPANNSPLHF
CDR3 DNA: TGCGCCAGCAGCTTGGCCCCAGCGAATAATTCACCCCTCCACTTT

D gene: TRBD1
V gene: TRBV18
clone size: NA
J gene: TRBJ1-5
CDR3 protein: CASSPGQNSNQPQHF
CDR3 DNA: TGTGCCAGCTCGCCGGGACAGAATAGCAATCAGCCCCAGCATTTT

D gene: NA
V gene: TRBV4-1
clone size: NA
J gene: TRBJ2-4
CDR3 protein: CASSQAGWQNIQYF
CDR3 DNA: TGCGCCAGCAGCCAAGCAGGGTGGCAAAACATTCAGTACTTC

D gene: NA
V gene: TRBV2
clone size: NA
J gene: TRBJ2-7
CDR3 protein: CATGLRGVHEQYF
CDR3 DNA: TGTGCCACCGGATTGAGGGGTGTCCACGAGCAGTACTTC

D gene: NA
V gene: TRBV3-1/TRBV3-2
clone size: NA
J gene: TRBJ1-5
CDR3 protein: CASSQAWGLDQPQHF
CDR3 DNA: TGTGCCAGCAGCCAAGCATGGGGGTTGGATCAGCCCCAGCATTTT

D gene: TRBD1
V gene: TRBV28
clone size: NA
J gene: TRBJ1-2
CDR3 protein: CAGNTGANYGYTF
CDR3 DNA: TGTGCTGGGAATACAGGGGCTAACTATGGCTACACCTTC

D gene: NA
V gene: TRBV28
clone size: NA
J gene: TRBJ2-7
CDR3 protein: CASSLGQRRYEQYF
CDR3 DNA: TGTGCCAGCAGCCTCGGCCAGCGGCGCTACGAGCAGTACTTC

D gene: NA
V gene: TRBV2
clone size: NA
J gene: TRBJ1-3
CDR3 protein: CASSRSLPPGNTIYF
CDR3 DNA: TGTGCCAGCAGTCGGTCCCTGCCCCCTGGAAACACCATATATTTT

D gene: NA
V gene: TRBV11-3
clone size: few
J gene: TRBJ1-2
CDR3 protein: CASSLVVGVGYTF
CDR3 DNA: TGTGCCAGCAGCTTAGTGGTGGGAGTAGGCTACACCTTC

D gene: NA
V gene: TRBV10-3
clone size: NA
J gene: TRBJ2-1
CDR3 protein: CAISELGEDNEQFF
CDR3 DNA: TGTGCCATCAGTGAACTCGGGGAGGACAATGAGCAGTTCTTC

D gene: NA
V gene: TRBV19
clone size: NA
J gene: TRBJ1-1
CDR3 protein: CASTLDTTNTEAFF
CDR3 DNA: TGTGCCAGTACTTTAGACACCACGAACACTGAAGCTTTCTTT